These 7 T cell receptor beta chains were all obtained from the same sample, sequenced in a study of T cell responses to AZD1222 COVID-19 vaccine. Only in-frame clones appear in the TCRdb table, and some are missing; sequencing was by immunoSEQ multiplex PCR. The profile shows about 150,000 clones, roughly 89% of them singletons. Sequences were derived from peripheral blood, sampled 28 days after the second AZD1222 dose. The receptor source for this set is an adult who received the AZD1222 COVID-19 vaccine.

The table lists this clone with a count of one. The chain is built from TRBV9 and TRBJ2-3, with D possibly matching TRBD2 (6 bases). V lost 0 bases to trimming and J lost 2 bases, with 13 bases between them. The CDR3 is made up of 16 amino acids. Germline V gene data show CDR1 as SGDLS and CDR2 as YYNGEE. CDR3 DNA: TGTGCCAGCAGCGTAGTAAGCGGGCCTCACACAGATACGCAGTATTTT. Translation gives CASSVVSGPHTDTQYF.

The chain links TRBV4-1 to TRBJ2-7; 10 nucleotides line up with TRBD2. The CDR3 loop spans 14 amino acids. The trim removed 3 bases at V and 2 bases at J, leaving 1 base unmatched. Per the germline V gene, CDR1 is MGHRA and CDR2 is YSYEKL. CDR3 amino acids: CASSHSGRAYEQYF. As DNA, the CDR3 is TGCGCCAGCAGCCACAGCGGGAGGGCCTACGAGCAGTACTTC.

The chain employs TRBV6-6 and TRBJ1-5; no clear D. Trimming shortened V by 7 bases and J by 7 bases, and 11 bases separated the two germline ends. The CDR3 spans 12 residues. Germline-derived CDR1 and CDR2 are MNHNY and SVGAGI (reference sequence). CDR3 coding DNA: TGTGCCAGCACCCAAGCGGACCAGCCCCAGCATTTT. Amino acid sequence: CASTQADQPQHF.

V is TRBV27 and J is TRBJ2-7, with 8 bases fitting TRBD1. There are 17 residues in the CDR3. CDR1 and CDR2 (germline): MNHEY, SMNVEV (reference sequence). V lost 5 bases and J lost 3; bases outside the gene matches: 15. CDR3 protein: CASSPDSRRTGSYEQYF. CDR3 sequence (DNA): TGTGCCAGCAGTCCCGATTCCCGCAGGACAGGGAGCTACGAGCAGTACTTC.

The J gene is TRBJ2-2, the V gene TRBV6-2 or TRBV6-3, with TRBD1 matching over 8 bases. Germline V gene lookup returns CDR1 MNHEY and CDR2 SVGEGT. This CDR3 region has 15 residues. V gave up 5 bases and J gave up 3 bases; unmatched junction bases: 5. Here the CDR3 DNA reads TGTGCCAGCAGTGACGGACAGGGCGACACCGGGGAGCTGTTTTTT. It translates to CASSDGQGDTGELFF.

J is TRBJ1-1 and V is TRBV28; D may be TRBD1 (5 bases). Between the trimmed V and J ends, which lost 2 bases and 4 bases, there was a span of 14 bases. CDR1 and CDR2 from the germline V gene are MDHEN and SYDVKM. The CDR3 contains 15 residues. The CDR3 reads CASSLGGDRGTEAFF. DNA for the CDR3: TGTGCCAGCAGTTTAGGTGGGGACCGGGGCACTGAAGCTTTCTTT.

The chain carries TRBV9 and TRBJ2-7, with 7 bases matching TRBD1. The germline CDR1 and CDR2 sequences are SGDLS and YYNGEE. This CDR3 has 15 residues. Trimming cost V 6 bases and J 4 bases; bases outside gene matches: 13. Here the CDR3 DNA reads TGTGCCAGCAACGACCTAGACAGGGCGGAGTACGAGCAGTACTTC. Protein: CASNDLDRAEYEQYF.